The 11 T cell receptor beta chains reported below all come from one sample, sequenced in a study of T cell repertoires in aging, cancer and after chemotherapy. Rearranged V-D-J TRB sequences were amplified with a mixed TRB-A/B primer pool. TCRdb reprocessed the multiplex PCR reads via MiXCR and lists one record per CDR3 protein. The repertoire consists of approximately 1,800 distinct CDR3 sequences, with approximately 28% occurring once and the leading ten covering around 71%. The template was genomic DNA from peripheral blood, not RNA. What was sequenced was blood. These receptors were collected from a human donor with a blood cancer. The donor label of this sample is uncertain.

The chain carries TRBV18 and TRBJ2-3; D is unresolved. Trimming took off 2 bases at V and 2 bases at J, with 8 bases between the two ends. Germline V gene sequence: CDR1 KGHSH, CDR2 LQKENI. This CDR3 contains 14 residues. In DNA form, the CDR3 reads TGTGCCAGCTCACCAACGGGCATCACAGATACGCAGTATTTT. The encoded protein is CASSPTGITDTQYF.

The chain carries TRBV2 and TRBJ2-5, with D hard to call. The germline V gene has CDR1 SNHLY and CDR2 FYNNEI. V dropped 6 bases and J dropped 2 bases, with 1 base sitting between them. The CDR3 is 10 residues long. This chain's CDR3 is CASRQETQYF. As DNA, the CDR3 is TGTGCCAGCAGACAAGAGACCCAGTACTTC.

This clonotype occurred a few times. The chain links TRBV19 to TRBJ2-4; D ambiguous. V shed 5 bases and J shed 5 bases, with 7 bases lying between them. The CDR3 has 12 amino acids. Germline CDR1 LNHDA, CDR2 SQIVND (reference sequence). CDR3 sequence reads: CASSHAENIQYF. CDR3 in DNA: TGTGCCAGTAGTCATGCGGAAAACATTCAGTACTTC.

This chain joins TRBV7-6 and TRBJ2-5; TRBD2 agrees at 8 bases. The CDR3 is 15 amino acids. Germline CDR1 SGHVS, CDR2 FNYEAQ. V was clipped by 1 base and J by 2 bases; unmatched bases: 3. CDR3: CASSLVSGGQETQYF. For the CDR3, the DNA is TGTGCCAGCAGCTTAGTGAGCGGGGGTCAAGAGACCCAGTACTTC. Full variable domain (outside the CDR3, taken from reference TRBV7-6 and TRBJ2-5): GAGVSQSPRYKVTKRGQDVALRCDPISGHVSLYWYRQALGQGPEFLTYFNYEAQQDKSGLPNDRFSAERPEGSISTLTIQRTEQRDSAMYRCASSLVSGGQETQYFGPGTRLLVL.

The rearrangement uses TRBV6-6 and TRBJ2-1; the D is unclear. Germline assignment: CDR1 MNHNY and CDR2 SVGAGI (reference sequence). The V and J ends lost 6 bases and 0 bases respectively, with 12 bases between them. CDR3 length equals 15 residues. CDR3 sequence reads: CASRIRKSSYNEQFF. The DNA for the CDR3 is TGTGCCAGCAGGATAAGAAAGAGCTCCTACAATGAGCAGTTCTTC.

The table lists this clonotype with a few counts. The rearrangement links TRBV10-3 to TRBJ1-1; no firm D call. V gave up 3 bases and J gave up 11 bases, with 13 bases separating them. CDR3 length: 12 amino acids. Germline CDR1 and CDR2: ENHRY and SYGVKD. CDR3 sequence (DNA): TGTGCCATCAGTGACCCCTATGACGGGGCTTTCTTT. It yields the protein CAISDPYDGAFF.

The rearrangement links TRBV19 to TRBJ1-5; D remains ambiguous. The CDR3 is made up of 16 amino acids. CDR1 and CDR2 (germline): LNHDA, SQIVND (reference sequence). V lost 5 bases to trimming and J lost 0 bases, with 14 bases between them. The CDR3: CASSPRTGGSNQPQHF. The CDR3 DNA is TGTGCCAGTAGTCCGAGGACGGGAGGTAGCAATCAGCCCCAGCATTTT.

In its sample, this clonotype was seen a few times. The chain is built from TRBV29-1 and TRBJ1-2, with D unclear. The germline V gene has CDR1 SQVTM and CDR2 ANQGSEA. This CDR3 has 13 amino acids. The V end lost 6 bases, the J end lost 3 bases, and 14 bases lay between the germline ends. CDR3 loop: CSVAPTGDYGYTF. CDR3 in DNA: TGCAGCGTGGCCCCCACGGGAGACTATGGCTACACCTTC.

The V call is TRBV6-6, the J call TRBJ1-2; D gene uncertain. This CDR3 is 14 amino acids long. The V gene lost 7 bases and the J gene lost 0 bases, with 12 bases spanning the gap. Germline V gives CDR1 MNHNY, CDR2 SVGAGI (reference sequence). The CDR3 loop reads CASTERVTNYGYTF. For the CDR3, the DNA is TGTGCCAGCACCGAGCGCGTGACTAACTATGGCTACACCTTC.

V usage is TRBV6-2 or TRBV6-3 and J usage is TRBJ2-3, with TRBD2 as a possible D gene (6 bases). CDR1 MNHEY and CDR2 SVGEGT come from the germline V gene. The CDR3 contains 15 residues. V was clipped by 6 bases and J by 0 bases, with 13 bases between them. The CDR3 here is CASRRDFASTDTQYF. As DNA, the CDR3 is TGTGCCAGCAGGCGGGACTTTGCTAGCACAGATACGCAGTATTTT.

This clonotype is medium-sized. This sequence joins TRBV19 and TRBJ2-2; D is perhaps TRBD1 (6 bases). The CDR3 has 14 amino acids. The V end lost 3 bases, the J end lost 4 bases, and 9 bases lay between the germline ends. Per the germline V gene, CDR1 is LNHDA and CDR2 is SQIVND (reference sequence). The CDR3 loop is CASSMDSPTGELFF. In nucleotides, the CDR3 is TGTGCCAGTAGTATGGACAGTCCCACCGGGGAGCTGTTTTTT. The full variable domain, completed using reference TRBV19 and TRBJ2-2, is DGGITQSPKYLFRKEGQNVTLSCEQNLNHDAMYWYRQDPGQGLRLIYYSQIVNDFQKGDIAEGYSVSREKKESFPLTVTSAQKNPTAFYLCASSMDSPTGELFFGEGSRLTVL.